The next 24 T cell receptor beta chains were all read from a single sample in a study of T cells in Graves' hyperthyroidism and ophthalmopathy. The source material, RNA transcripts, was used to amplify TCR beta CDR3 regions. TCR CDR3 regions were first amplified by RT-PCR with HTBI primers. A single record per CDR3 protein comes from TCRdb applying MiXCR to the multiplex PCR reads. The data show about 250,000 distinct CDR3 sequences, roughly a quarter seen once. Sequencing was carried out using blood. The receptor set was obtained from a middle-aged woman with Graves' ophthalmopathy.

There are many counts of this clonotype. The genes are TRBV6-5 and TRBJ2-4; D remains unclear. Per germline, CDR1 MNHEY and CDR2 SVGAGI. V lost 0 bases to trimming and J lost 7 bases, with 10 bases between them. The CDR3 runs 14 residues. CDR3 nucleotide sequence: TGTGCCAGCAGTTACTCAAATTTACCGAACATTCAGTACTTC. Translating gives CASSYSNLPNIQYF.

The sample holds many counts of this clonotype. J is TRBJ1-1 and V is TRBV12-3 or TRBV12-4, with TRBD1 matching over 9 bases. J lost 5 bases, V lost 3 bases, and 4 bases had no gene match. The CDR3 covers 14 residues. The CDR3: CASSLGQGTTEAFF. DNA of the CDR3: TGTGCCAGCAGTTTGGGACAGGGAACTACTGAAGCTTTCTTT.

There are many counts of this clonotype. This chain links TRBV29-1 with TRBJ2-5; 10 positions agree with TRBD2. CDR1 and CDR2 from the germline V gene are SQVTM and ANQGSEA. V dropped 3 bases and J dropped 5; count of bases not matched to a gene: 9. CDR3 length: 15 amino acids. CDR3 sequence reads: CSVEVSSGSFETQYF. The CDR3 DNA follows: TGCAGCGTTGAGGTGTCTAGCGGGAGTTTTGAGACCCAGTACTTC.

The chain joins TRBV20-1 to TRBJ2-5, with a tentative D call TRBD1 (5 bases). Germline lookup yields CDR1 DFQATT and CDR2 SNEGSKA (reference sequence). The germline V and J ends were trimmed by 3 bases and 5 bases, with 10 bases remaining between them. CDR3 length: 12 residues. The CDR3 sequence is CSASGARETQYF. For the CDR3, the DNA is TGCAGTGCTAGTGGGGCTAGGGAGACCCAGTACTTC.

This clonotype was detected a few times. A much more abundant neighbour one base away suggests this may be a read error. The chain employs TRBV20-1 and TRBJ1-5; TRBD1 agrees at 9 bases. The germline V gene has CDR1 DFQATT and CDR2 SNEGSKA (reference sequence). The ends lost 5 bases at V and 0 bases at J; junction bases unmatched: 2. CDR3 length equals 14 residues. Written as DNA, the CDR3 is TGCAGTGCTTGGGACAGGGTTAGCAATCAGCCCCAGCATTTT. Amino acids: CSAWDRVSNQPQHF.

This clonotype was seen many times. CDR3 in DNA: TGTGCCAGCAGCCAAAGGTCTGGCGGCAAGGTCGGCGAGCAGTACTTC. Encoded protein: CASSQRSGGKVGEQYF. The chain carries TRBV3-1 and TRBJ2-7, with unresolved D. The CDR3 loop spans 16 amino acids. Germline lookup yields CDR1 LGHDT and CDR2 YNNKEL (reference sequence). V lost 2 bases to trimming and J lost 6 bases, with 20 bases between them.

Ten or more counts support this clonotype. The chain carries TRBV28 and TRBJ2-5; no reliable D call. Germline V gene sequence: CDR1 MDHEN, CDR2 SYDVKM. CDR3 length equals 17 residues. Trimming took off 3 bases at V and 7 bases at J, with 24 bases between the two ends. The CDR3: CASSFASLGIRELTQYF. In DNA form, the CDR3 reads TGTGCCAGCAGTTTTGCTAGTCTGGGTATCCGAGAGCTGACCCAGTACTTC.

This rearrangement joins TRBV6-1 to TRBJ1-2; 9 bases map to TRBD1. The CDR3 spans 14 residues. Germline lookup yields CDR1 MNHNS and CDR2 SASEGT. Trimming took 3 bases from V and 4 from J; bases not matched to a gene: 3. The CDR3 is CASSDRDRAYGYTF. The CDR3 DNA reads as TGTGCCAGCAGTGACCGGGACAGGGCCTATGGCTACACCTTC.

There are many counts of this clonotype. The CDR3 bases are TGTGCCAGCAGTTCCCCCACCGGGCAACTAGCGGGCACAGATACGCAGTATTTT. Its translation: CASSSPTGQLAGTDTQYF. The V call is TRBV6-5, the J call TRBJ2-3; 8 nucleotides line up with TRBD2. Looked up from germline, CDR1 is MNHEY and CDR2 is SVGAGI. The CDR3 has 18 amino acids. V shed 4 bases and J 1 base; nucleotides not matched to a gene: 13.

In this sample, this clonotype turned up a few times. One end of the junction is discordant with germline, which a read error may explain. The chain links TRBV20-1 to TRBJ2-7; no definite D call. The CDR3 is made up of 14 amino acids. The germline gives CDR1 DFQATT, CDR2 SNEGSKA (reference sequence). The DNA of the CDR3 is TGTAGTGCCGAGCCGATCCCGAACTCCTACGAGCAGTACTTC. This codes for CSAEPIPNSYEQYF.

The chain has TRBV2 and TRBJ2-7; the match to TRBD1 covers 8 bases. With V trimmed by 5 bases and J by 5 bases, 8 bases remained unmatched. The CDR3 is 14 amino acids. Germline V CDR1 and CDR2: SNHLY, FYNNEI. CDR3 sequence reads: CASSLRTGSNEQYF. Here the CDR3 DNA reads TGTGCCAGCAGTCTCCGGACAGGGTCTAACGAGCAGTACTTC.

The V and J genes are TRBV6-8 and TRBJ2-5; no clear D gene. Trimming shortened V by 1 base and J by 1 base, and 10 bases separated the two germline ends. The CDR3 runs 15 residues. Germline V gene data show CDR1 as MNHGY and CDR2 as SAAAGT. This CDR3 is CASSYWSATQETQYF. CDR3 DNA sequence: TGTGCCAGCAGTTACTGGTCAGCGACCCAAGAGACCCAGTACTTC.

In this sample, this clonotype turned up many times. The chain couples TRBV27 to TRBJ1-5; 8 bases agree with TRBD1. In germline, CDR1 is MNHEY, CDR2 SMNVEV (reference sequence). The CDR3 is 15 residues long. Germline trimming cut 5 bases from V and 5 bases from J; bases unmatched to any gene: 8. The CDR3 protein is CASSLGQGGHQPQHF. The CDR3 DNA reads as TGTGCCAGCAGTCTTGGACAGGGTGGGCATCAGCCCCAGCATTTT.

This clonotype was picked up many times. The J gene is TRBJ1-3, the V gene TRBV2; D is perhaps TRBD1 (5 bases). The V end lost 3 bases, the J end lost 6 bases, and 9 bases lay between the germline ends. The germline V gene has CDR1 SNHLY and CDR2 FYNNEI. The CDR3 is 13 residues long. CDR3 sequence: CASSDWGENTIYF. Written as DNA, the CDR3 is TGTGCCAGCAGTGACTGGGGGGAAAACACCATATATTTT.

This clonotype was seen repeatedly, ten times or more. The chain recombines TRBV6-1 with TRBJ1-5, with 12 bases identical to TRBD1. Germline-derived CDR1 and CDR2 are MNHNS and SASEGT. CDR3 length: 16 residues. V trimming: 6 bases; J trimming: 5 bases; junction bases outside the gene matches: 8. The CDR3 DNA follows: TGTGCCAGCAGCGACCGGGACAGGGGGCGAGATCAGCCCCAGCATTTT. Amino acids: CASSDRDRGRDQPQHF.

This clonotype was seen at least ten times. The V and J genes are TRBV10-3 and TRBJ2-6; no reliable D call. CDR1 ENHRY and CDR2 SYGVKD come from the germline V gene. The germline V and J ends were trimmed by 7 bases and 1 base, with 5 bases remaining between them. This CDR3 region has 13 residues. The CDR3 protein is CAIMPSGANVLTF. CDR3 coding DNA: TGTGCCATCATGCCATCTGGGGCCAACGTCCTGACTTTC.

The chain links TRBV7-3 to TRBJ2-5; D may be TRBD1 (5 bases). CDR3 size: 13 residues. The germline V gene encodes CDR1 SGHTA and CDR2 FQGTGA. V lost 4 bases and J lost 4, with 10 bases in between. The CDR3 reads CASSSVQGETQYF. The DNA for the CDR3 is TGTGCCAGCAGCTCAGTCCAGGGAGAGACCCAGTACTTC.

At least ten counts were recorded for this clonotype. V usage is TRBV6-1 and J usage is TRBJ1-1, with a tentative D call TRBD1 (5 bases). The germline V and J ends were trimmed by 2 bases and 5 bases, with 12 bases remaining between them. Germline CDR1 is MNHNS and CDR2 is SASEGT. The CDR3 contains 14 residues. The chain's CDR3 is CASSELLGGTEAFF. The CDR3 coding sequence is TGTGCCAGCAGTGAACTACTGGGGGGGACTGAAGCTTTCTTT.

This clonotype was seen repeatedly, ten times or more. The V call is TRBV20-1, the J call TRBJ2-7; D is unresolved. Between the trimmed V and J ends, which lost 5 bases and 4 bases, there was a span of 6 bases. Germline loops: CDR1 DFQATT, CDR2 SNEGSKA (reference sequence). The CDR3 is 10 residues long. CDR3: CSADPYEQYF. CDR3 nucleotides: TGCAGTGCTGACCCTTACGAGCAGTACTTC.

This clonotype has a count of ten or more. A much larger clonotype is one base distant, so this may be a read error. V usage is TRBV6-1 and J usage is TRBJ2-5; D is undetermined. CDR3 size: 13 residues. CDR1 and CDR2 from the germline V gene are MNHNS and SASEGT. CDR3 sequence reads: CAGSDAARKTQYF. The CDR3, as DNA: TGTGCCGGCAGTGACGCGGCCCGGAAGACCCAGTACTTC.

The chain employs TRBV11-2 and TRBJ2-7; 7 bases line up with TRBD1. CDR3 length: 14 amino acids. J gave up 3 bases and V 3 bases, and 5 bases lay outside the gene matches. Germline loops: CDR1 SGHAT, CDR2 FQNNGV. The CDR3 loop reads CASSLDRSNYEQYF. CDR3 bases: TGTGCCAGCAGCTTGGACAGGTCCAACTACGAGCAGTACTTC.

This clonotype was detected ten times or more. The rearrangement joins TRBV3-1 to TRBJ2-5; D call uncertain. Germline values: CDR1 LGHDT, CDR2 YNNKEL (reference sequence). V was shortened by 3 bases and J by 7 bases, with 9 bases between the two germline ends. The CDR3 length is 12 residues. The CDR3 is CASSHPRGTQYF. The CDR3 bases are TGTGCCAGCAGCCATCCCAGAGGGACCCAGTACTTC.

This clonotype has at least ten counts. The chain uses TRBV5-1 and TRBJ1-2; the match to TRBD1 covers 12 bases. CDR3 length: 16 residues. V shed 0 bases, J shed 7 bases, and the junction held 7 bases outside the gene matches. CDR1 is SGHRS and CDR2 is YFSETQ in the germline V gene. The CDR3 DNA follows: TGCGCCAGCAGCTTGGGGCCGGGACAGGGGGCAGGTGGCTACACCTTC. As protein: CASSLGPGQGAGGYTF.

A few counts support this clonotype. The rearrangement uses TRBV7-2 and TRBJ1-5; 10 nucleotides match TRBD1. V shed 1 base and J 5 bases; nucleotides not matched to a gene: 2. The V gene's germline CDR1 is SGHTA and CDR2 FQGNSA. The CDR3 is 15 amino acids. The CDR3 loop reads CASSLGDRGHQPQHF. In nucleotides, the CDR3 is TGTGCCAGCAGCTTAGGGGACAGGGGTCATCAGCCCCAGCATTTT. The complete variable domain, with remaining parts taken from reference TRBV7-2 and TRBJ1-5, reads GAGVSQSPSNKVTEKGKDVELRCDPISGHTALYWYRQSLGQGLEFLIYFQGNSAPDKSGLPSDRFSAERTGGSVSTLTIQRTQQEDSAVYLCASSLGDRGHQPQHFGDGTRLSIL.